One and the same sample provided the 18 T cell receptor beta chains below, sequenced in a study of vaccination and CD4 T cells after COVID-19. Time point reported: late sampling 161 to 241 days after vaccination in a few convalescent patients. One entry per CDR3 protein, called by TCRdb with MiXCR from the PCR reads. The table records under 30,000 distinct CDR3 sequences, about 50% of them present only once. Here the sequenced sample was CD4+ T cells from blood, taken about 7 months after SARS-CoV-2 vaccination. Source of these receptors: a human donor who had recovered from COVID-19.

The rearrangement joins TRBV2 to TRBJ1-2, with TRBD1 identical over 7 bases. The germline V gene has CDR1 SNHLY and CDR2 FYNNEI. The CDR3 covers 14 residues. V lost 6 bases to trimming and J lost 3 bases; unmatched junction nucleotides: 7. CDR3 region: CASSETGYDYGYTF. DNA of the CDR3: TGTGCCAGCAGCGAGACAGGGTACGACTATGGCTACACCTTC.

V gene TRBV7-6 combines with J gene TRBJ2-7, with D perhaps matching TRBD2 (6 bases). CDR3 length: 15 residues. Trimming stripped 1 base from V and 3 bases from J, with 13 bases between. Germline V gene lookup returns CDR1 SGHVS and CDR2 FNYEAQ. The CDR3 is CASSLGREVSYEQYF. The CDR3 DNA sequence: TGTGCCAGCAGCTTAGGGCGGGAAGTGAGCTACGAGCAGTACTTC.

The genes are TRBV7-8 and TRBJ2-1; 10 nucleotides agree with TRBD1. In germline, CDR1 is SGHVS, CDR2 FQNEAQ. CDR3 size: 17 residues. Trimming removed 3 bases from V and 7 bases from J; junction bases left unmatched: 12. This chain's CDR3 is CASSFLIRDRGGNEQFF. CDR3 bases: TGTGCCAGCAGCTTTCTAATCCGGGACAGGGGCGGAAATGAGCAGTTCTTC. Variable domain in full (rest from reference TRBV7-8 and TRBJ2-1): GAGVSQSPRYKVAKRGQDVALRCDPISGHVSLFWYQQALGQGPEFLTYFQNEAQLDKSGLPSDRFFAERPEGSVSTLKIQRTQQEDSAVYLCASSFLIRDRGGNEQFFGPGTRLTVL.

The genes are TRBV7-9 and TRBJ1-6; the match to TRBD1 covers 8 bases. The trim removed 2 bases at V and 9 bases at J, leaving 6 bases unmatched. The CDR3 is 15 residues long. Per germline, CDR1 SEHNR and CDR2 FQNEAQ (reference sequence). In DNA, the CDR3 is TGTGCCAGCAGCTTAAATGGCCAGGGGGCTTCACCCCTCCACTTT. This translates into CASSLNGQGASPLHF.

The CDR3 reads CSASQHSGLGAYEQYF. The CDR3 nucleotides are TGCAGTGCTAGCCAACATTCGGGACTGGGGGCCTACGAGCAGTACTTC. The rearrangement joins TRBV20-1 to TRBJ2-7; tentative D call: TRBD2 (6 bases). Trimming cost V 3 bases and J 2 bases, with 20 bases left between them. CDR1 and CDR2 from the germline V gene are DFQATT and SNEGSKA (reference sequence). The CDR3 extends over 16 amino acids.

This rearrangement joins TRBV20-1 to TRBJ1-1, with D unclear. There are 13 residues in the CDR3. Trimming removed 1 base from V and 0 bases from J, with 6 bases in between. CDR1 and CDR2 from the germline V gene are DFQATT and SNEGSKA (reference sequence). Here the CDR3 DNA reads TGCAGTGCTAGAGCCTCTATGAACACTGAAGCTTTCTTT. Translating it yields CSARASMNTEAFF.

The chain joins TRBV5-1 to TRBJ1-2; D unclear. CDR3 size: 15 residues. Between the trimmed V and J ends, which lost 5 bases and 5 bases, there was a span of 19 bases. CDR1 and CDR2 (germline): SGHRS, YFSETQ. The CDR3 loop reads CASSPTISGLYGYTF. The CDR3 coding sequence is TGCGCCAGCAGTCCGACGATTTCAGGCTTATATGGCTACACCTTC.

The chain combines TRBV20-1 with TRBJ1-6; D is possibly TRBD1 (6 bases). Trimming cost V 0 bases and J 7 bases, with 13 bases left between them. The CDR3 is 15 amino acids. CDR1 and CDR2 (germline): DFQATT, SNEGSKA (reference sequence). CDR3 region: CSARDRAQGNSPLHF. CDR3 nucleotide sequence: TGCAGTGCTAGAGATCGAGCCCAGGGGAATTCACCCCTCCACTTT.

The chain has TRBV14 and TRBJ2-1; tentative D call: TRBD2 (6 bases). Between the trimmed V and J ends, which lost 4 bases and 10 bases, there was a span of 14 bases. CDR3 length: 13 amino acids. In germline, CDR1 is SGHDN, CDR2 FVKESK. In DNA, the CDR3 is TGTGCCAGCAGCCCCTTTGTACGGGGGGAGCAGTTCTTC. This encodes CASSPFVRGEQFF.

This clonotype is labeled as medium-sized (0.01 to 0.1%). The chain joins TRBV6-2 or TRBV6-3 to TRBJ1-5; a possible D gene is TRBD1 (5 bases). The germline gives CDR1 MNHEY, CDR2 SVGEGT. V shed 0 bases and J shed 6 bases, with 9 bases lying between them. The CDR3 totals 14 residues. The CDR3 sequence is CASSYSTDTQPQHF. The CDR3 coding sequence is TGTGCCAGCAGTTACTCGACAGACACTCAGCCCCAGCATTTT.

CDR3 amino acids: CASRLEQGADNEQFF. CDR3 coding DNA: TGTGCCAGCCGCCTTGAGCAGGGGGCGGACAATGAGCAGTTCTTC. This chain uses TRBV12-3 or TRBV12-4 with TRBJ2-1, with 8 bases aligning to TRBD1. Unmatched junction bases numbered 11, after V lost 8 bases and J lost 5 bases. The CDR3 covers 15 residues.

This clonotype appeared once. This chain links TRBV7-2 with TRBJ2-1, with 8 bases lining up with TRBD2. The ends lost 6 bases at V and 7 bases at J; junction bases unmatched: 14. The CDR3 is 16 residues long. In germline, CDR1 is SGHTA, CDR2 FQGNSA. The CDR3 here is CASRSKRERMGNEQFF. The CDR3 coding sequence is TGTGCCAGCAGATCGAAGCGGGAGAGAATGGGGAATGAGCAGTTCTTC.

V usage is TRBV5-1 and J usage is TRBJ1-2; 7 nucleotides align to TRBD1. The CDR3 loop spans 15 amino acids. Losses at the gene ends were 0 bases for V and 2 bases for J; bases not matched to a gene: 4. Germline V gene data show CDR1 as SGHRS and CDR2 as YFSETQ. The CDR3: CASSLEGAFNYGYTF. The CDR3 DNA is TGCGCCAGCAGCTTGGAGGGGGCGTTCAACTATGGCTACACCTTC.

The rearrangement uses TRBV20-1 and TRBJ2-3, with D possibly being TRBD1 or TRBD2 (5 bases each). Germline V lookup: CDR1 DFQATT, CDR2 SNEGSKA (reference sequence). V lost 8 bases, J lost 4 bases, and 13 bases lay in between. The CDR3 consists of 12 residues. CDR3 sequence (DNA): TGCAGTAACAGACTGGGACCAGATACGCAGTATTTT. It yields the protein CSNRLGPDTQYF.

This sequence joins TRBV7-2 and TRBJ2-5; no reliable D call. Looked up from germline, CDR1 is SGHTA and CDR2 is FQGNSA. The CDR3 extends over 13 amino acids. V lost 8 bases to trimming and J lost 5 bases, with 15 bases between them. The CDR3 coding sequence is TGTGCCAGCGGCGATTCGGTGTACGAGACCCAGTACTTC. Translating it yields CASGDSVYETQYF.

V usage is TRBV19 and J usage is TRBJ1-5; TRBD1 is a possible D gene (6 bases). V lost 8 bases and J 0 bases, leaving 8 bases between the germline ends. The CDR3 has 13 amino acids. CDR1 and CDR2 (germline): LNHDA, SQIVND (reference sequence). This CDR3 is CASGRGSNQPQHF. The CDR3 nucleotides read TGTGCCAGTGGCAGGGGTAGCAATCAGCCCCAGCATTTT.

Comment on this clonotype: An end of the junction differs from the germline gene, which may be a read error. For the CDR3, the DNA is TGCGCCAGCAGCCGAACCCCCTTGGGGGAGCAGTACTTC. It encodes CASSRTPLGEQYF. The chain joins TRBV11-3 to TRBJ2-7, with unresolved D. CDR3 size: 13 residues. The germline V gene has CDR1 SGHNT and CDR2 YENEEA.

The J gene is TRBJ1-5, the V gene TRBV4-1; D call uncertain. Trimming shortened V by 4 bases and J by 0 bases, and 16 bases separated the two germline ends. The CDR3 is made up of 17 amino acids. Germline V CDR1 and CDR2: MGHRA, YSYEKL. The CDR3 sequence: CASSPRTSYYSNQPQHF. The CDR3 DNA sequence: TGCGCCAGCAGCCCGAGGACCAGTTACTATAGCAATCAGCCCCAGCATTTT.